This T cell receptor (beta chain) was documented in a study of CD8+CD57+ T cells in acquired aplastic anemia. Study context: The average for DNA from sorted CD4+ and CD8+ cells was 3 to 4 ug. Broader study findings: Patients were compared with controls for CD8+ Simpson's diversity, and no significant difference emerged.

Profiling that covered TCR beta VDJ and CDR3 relied on genomic DNA as its template. TCRdb itself ran the reads through MiXCR, one entry per CDR3 protein. Of around 210,000 distinct CDR3 sequences in the sample, approximately 60% were seen once. The CDR3 extends over 14 amino acids. Trimming removed 7 bases from V and 0 bases from J, with 12 bases in between. Germline V CDR1 and CDR2: LNHDA, SQIVND (reference sequence). Selection for sequencing was limited to patients who had shown CD8+CD57+ cell expansion by flow cytometry. Severe acquired aplastic anemia was diagnosed in all patients. No therapy was given to patients before blood sampling. Remarks on this clonotype: Its target is not known.

The J gene is TRBJ1-1, the V gene TRBV19; D not resolved. This TCR was recovered from a human donor with aplastic anemia. The sample consisted of sorted CD4+, CD8+, or CD8+CD57+ T cells (not recorded which) from PBMCs. The CDR3 loop reads CASTLPGVNTEAFF. DNA for the CDR3: TGTGCCAGTACCTTACCCGGGGTGAACACTGAAGCTTTCTTT.